This T cell receptor (beta chain) was found in a study of OX40 agonist ivuxolimab in advanced cancers. Assay used: immunoSEQ multiplex PCR; TCRdb lists only in-frame clones, some missing. The sample consists of tens of thousands of clones, 81% of them appearing once. V was clipped by 0 bases and J by 9 bases; unmatched bases: 2. Germline values: CDR1 LNHNV, CDR2 YYDKDF (reference sequence). The CDR3 is 16 amino acids. Blood draws occurred at baseline, cycle 4 day 1, and cycle 7 day 1. A remark on this clone: What it recognizes is unknown.

Study outcomes and limitations: Mean expanded clone counts were higher in CD8+ than CD4+ T cells.

The source of this sequence is an adult with an advanced solid tumor such as melanoma, head and neck, liver or kidney cancer. The chain has TRBV15 and TRBJ2-1, with 16 bases that match TRBD2. Sequenced material: CD4+ or CD8+ T cells sorted from blood, taken in a trial of the OX40 agonist ivuxolimab. The CDR3 sequence is CATSRDGTSGRGEQFF. In DNA, the CDR3 is TGTGCCACCAGCAGAGATGGGACTAGCGGGAGGGGTGAGCAGTTCTTC.